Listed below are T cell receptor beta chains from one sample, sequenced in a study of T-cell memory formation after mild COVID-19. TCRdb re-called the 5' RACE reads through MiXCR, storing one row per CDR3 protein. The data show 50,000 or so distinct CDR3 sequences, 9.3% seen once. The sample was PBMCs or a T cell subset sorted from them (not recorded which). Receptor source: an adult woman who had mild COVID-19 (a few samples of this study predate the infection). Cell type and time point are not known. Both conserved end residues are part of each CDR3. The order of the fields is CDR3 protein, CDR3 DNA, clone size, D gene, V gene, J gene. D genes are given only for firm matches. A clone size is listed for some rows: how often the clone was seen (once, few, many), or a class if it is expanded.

CDR3: CSASPGPGHGYTF; DNA: TGCAGTGCTAGTCCCGGCCCGGGGCATGGCTACACCTTC; size: few; D: .; V: TRBV20-1; J: TRBJ1-2
CDR3: CASSSGQVNTEAFF; DNA: TGCGCCAGCAGCTCGGGACAGGTGAACACTGAAGCTTTCTTT; size: few; D: TRBD1; V: TRBV5-1; J: TRBJ1-1
CDR3: CASSLDTRNTEAFF; DNA: TGTGCCAGCAGCTTAGATACAAGGAACACTGAAGCTTTCTTT; size: few; D: .; V: TRBV7-9; J: TRBJ1-1
CDR3: CATSRDRGPGFEQYF; DNA: TGTGCCACCAGCAGAGATCGAGGACCCGGCTTCGAGCAGTACTTC; size: medium-sized; D: .; V: TRBV15; J: TRBJ2-7
CDR3: CASSPRNSGTANEQFF; DNA: TGTGCCAGCAGCCCCAGAAACAGCGGGACTGCGAATGAGCAGTTCTTC; size: .; D: TRBD2; V: TRBV11-2; J: TRBJ2-1
CDR3: CASSPSDRGAEQFF; DNA: TGTGCCAGCAGTCCCTCGGACAGGGGGGCTGAGCAGTTCTTC; size: many; D: TRBD1; V: TRBV12-3/TRBV12-4; J: TRBJ2-1
CDR3: CASSDSIGRRSYNEQFF; DNA: TGTGCCAGCAGCGATTCAATAGGGCGGCGCTCCTACAATGAGCAGTTCTTC; size: many; D: .; V: TRBV7-8; J: TRBJ2-1
CDR3: CSAPREGTQYF; DNA: TGCAGTGCTCCAAGGGAGGGGACGCAGTATTTT; size: many; D: TRBD2; V: TRBV20-1; J: TRBJ2-3
CDR3: CASSPGTSGPGELFF; DNA: TGTGCCAGCAGCCCGGGGACTAGCGGCCCCGGGGAGCTGTTTTTT; size: few; D: TRBD2; V: TRBV7-2; J: TRBJ2-2
CDR3: CASSLAGTSPAGYTF; DNA: TGTGCCAGCAGCTTAGCGGGGACATCCCCTGCCGGCTACACCTTC; size: many; D: .; V: TRBV7-2; J: TRBJ1-2